These T cell receptor beta chains were read from a single sample in a study of T-cell memory formation after mild COVID-19. Each CDR3 protein is one row after TCRdb ran MiXCR on the 5' RACE reads. The sample holds about 400,000 distinct CDR3 sequences; more than 15% are singletons and the top ten take about 22%. The sequencing sample was made of PBMCs or a T cell subset sorted from them (not recorded which). The receptors here all came from a young man who had mild COVID-19 (a few samples of this study predate the infection). Cell type and time point are not known. CDR3s include the opening cysteine and the closing phenylalanine or tryptophan. D genes are given only for firm matches. Expanded clones are given a class, and other clones once, few, many or no size at all.

d_gene	j_gene	v_gene	len	abundance	CDR3nt	CDR3aa
.	TRBJ2-1	TRBV12-5	13	.	TGTGCTAGTGGTGGAGACAGCCGCAATGAGCAGTTCTTC	CASGGDSRNEQFF
TRBD1	TRBJ1-4	TRBV12-3/TRBV12-4	15	.	TGTGCCAGCAGCCTAGTCAGGGGGTCTAATGAAAAACTGTTTTTT	CASSLVRGSNEKLFF
.	TRBJ2-3	TRBV4-3	15	.	TGCGCCAGCAGCCAAGTTCTGGGTTACACAGATACGCAGTATTTT	CASSQVLGYTDTQYF
TRBD1	TRBJ1-3	TRBV7-9	16	.	TGTGCCAGCAGCCCGAGTCCGGGACAGGGGCGAGGCACCATATATTTT	CASSPSPGQGRGTIYF
TRBD1	TRBJ1-1	TRBV19	14	.	TGTGCCAGTATCCAGGGGGACAGGAACACTGAAGCTTTCTTT	CASIQGDRNTEAFF
.	TRBJ2-3	TRBV5-1	13	.	TGCGCCAGCAGTGGCGGGGCGCTGGATACGCAGTATTTT	CASSGGALDTQYF
.	TRBJ1-2	TRBV18	17	.	TGTGCCAGCTCACCAACCGGGGCCCCTAAGGGATCCTATGGCTACACCTTC	CASSPTGAPKGSYGYTF
.	TRBJ1-4	TRBV4-1	19	.	TGCGCCAGCAGCCAAGACAGCTGGGGGGGAATGGCAACTAATGAAAAACTGTTTTTT	CASSQDSWGGMATNEKLFF
TRBD2	TRBJ2-1	TRBV5-4	17	.	TGTGCCAGCAGCTTACGAGGTAGCGGGGGGGTTCACAATGAGCAGTTCTTC	CASSLRGSGGVHNEQFF
.	TRBJ2-5	TRBV9	15	.	TGTGCCAGCAGCGTAGCTACAGCGTACCAAGAGACCCAGTACTTC	CASSVATAYQETQYF
.	TRBJ2-3	TRBV7-9	15	few	TGTGCCAGCTTATTAGTCGGGCTGGCCACAGATACGCAGTATTTT	CASLLVGLATDTQYF
.	TRBJ1-1	TRBV19	14	.	TGTGCCAGTAGCCGGGAGCCGGAGAGAACTGAAGCTTTCTTT	CASSREPERTEAFF
.	TRBJ2-2	TRBV20-1	14	few	TGCAGTGCCGCGGGACCTACCTCCACCGGGGAGCTGTTTTTT	CSAAGPTSTGELFF
.	TRBJ1-1	TRBV9	15	.	TGTGCCAGCAGCGTAGGCCGAGGGTCGGGCACTGAAGCTTTCTTT	CASSVGRGSGTEAFF
.	TRBJ2-1	TRBV27	17	.	TGTGCCAGCAGGGAATTACCGGGACCCGTTTCGTACAATGAGCAGTTCTTC	CASRELPGPVSYNEQFF
TRBD1	TRBJ2-5	TRBV10-2	15	many	TGCGCCAGCAGCGACAGGGACAGGGGAGGAGAGACCCAGTACTTC	CASSDRDRGGETQYF
TRBD1	TRBJ2-2	TRBV5-1	14	few	TGCGCCAGCAGTGGGACAGGGTACACCGGGGAGCTGTTTTTT	CASSGTGYTGELFF
.	TRBJ1-4	TRBV4-1	15	.	TGCGCCAGCAGCCAAGAAAGTTGGGTTTTTGAAAAACTGTTTTTT	CASSQESWVFEKLFF
TRBD2	TRBJ2-2	TRBV2	15	.	TGTGCCAGCAGTGGACTAGCGGGGGCAATCGGGGAGCTGTTTTTT	CASSGLAGAIGELFF
.	TRBJ1-1	TRBV6-6	14	.	TGTGCCAGCAGTTATGGGACGTCGAACACTGAAGCTTTCTTT	CASSYGTSNTEAFF
TRBD2	TRBJ2-2	TRBV20-1	18	.	TGCAGTGCTAGAGATTGGGGACTAGCGGGGATTAACACCGGGGAGCTGTTTTTT	CSARDWGLAGINTGELFF
.	TRBJ2-2	TRBV7-2	13	few	TGTGCCAGCAGCTTTGGGTTCACCGGGGAGCTGTTTTTT	CASSFGFTGELFF
TRBD2	TRBJ2-3	TRBV29-1	18	.	TGCAGCGTTAACGGGATAGCGGGGGGCCTAGAGAGCACAGATACGCAGTATTTT	CSVNGIAGGLESTDTQYF
.	TRBJ1-2	TRBV2	12	.	TGTGCCAGCAGGCTAGGGGGGCTTGGCTACACCTTC	CASRLGGLGYTF
.	TRBJ1-2	TRBV9	14	few	TGTGCCAGCAGCGTAGACGGCGAGTCCTATGGCTACACCTTC	CASSVDGESYGYTF
TRBD1	TRBJ1-5	TRBV12-3/TRBV12-4	15	few	TGTGCCAGCACCCTGGGACAGGGCTTCGATCAGCCCCAGCATTTT	CASTLGQGFDQPQHF
TRBD2	TRBJ2-3	TRBV20-1	16	many	TGCAGTGCTAGAGATATAGCTAGCGGGGATGCAGATACGCAGTATTTT	CSARDIASGDADTQYF
.	TRBJ1-1	TRBV2	14	few	TGTGCCAGCAGTAAGCAGGGAGGGGACACTGAAGCTTTCTTT	CASSKQGGDTEAFF
.	TRBJ1-2	TRBV5-1	15	few	TGCGCCAGCAGCTTGGAACGGACCACTAACTATGGCTACACCTTC	CASSLERTTNYGYTF
TRBD1	TRBJ2-5	TRBV5-4	15	few	TGTGCCAGCAGTTTGTCGACAGGGGGCGTCGAGACCCAGTACTTC	CASSLSTGGVETQYF
TRBD1	TRBJ1-2	TRBV5-1	14	few	TGCGCCAGCAGCCAGGACAGGCCCTCCTATGGCTACACCTTC	CASSQDRPSYGYTF
.	TRBJ1-1	TRBV7-9	17	few	TGTGCCAGCAGCTTAGGGGCTTGGGGGGGTCGAGGGACTGAAGCTTTCTTT	CASSLGAWGGRGTEAFF
TRBD1	TRBJ1-1	TRBV7-2	14	.	TGTGCCAGCAGCCAATGGACAGGGGCGACAGAAGCTTTCTTT	CASSQWTGATEAFF
TRBD1	TRBJ1-4	TRBV7-9	16	few	TGTGCCAGCAGCCATGCCACGGGACAGGTTAATGAAAAACTGTTTTTT	CASSHATGQVNEKLFF
.	TRBJ1-2	TRBV7-2	11	few	TGTGCCAGCAGCGTACGATATGGCTACACCTTC	CASSVRYGYTF
.	TRBJ2-3	TRBV4-1	15	.	TGCGCCAGCAGCCAAGTGGTTGGCGGGCTTGGTACGCAGTATTTT	CASSQVVGGLGTQYF
.	TRBJ1-3	TRBV7-6	18	few	TGTGCCAGCAGCTTGGGCCAAGCTCCTGGAATCTCTGGAAACACCATATATTTT	CASSLGQAPGISGNTIYF
.	TRBJ1-4	TRBV5-6	14	few	TGTGCCAGCAGCTTATGGGGGCCCGTTGAAAAACTGTTTTTT	CASSLWGPVEKLFF
.	TRBJ2-7	TRBV5-1	14	few	TGCGCCAGCAGCTTGGGGGACTTCCCCTACGAGCAGTACTTC	CASSLGDFPYEQYF
.	TRBJ2-1	TRBV10-3	14	.	TGTGCCATCAGTGACGGGACCGGGAACAATGAGCAGTTCTTC	CAISDGTGNNEQFF
.	TRBJ2-1	TRBV29-1	12	few	TGCAGCGTTGGTACAGTATACAATGAGCAGTTCTTC	CSVGTVYNEQFF
.	TRBJ2-1	TRBV4-1	14	few	TGCGCCAGCAGCCAAGGATGGGGGGGCCATGAGCAGTTCTTC	CASSQGWGGHEQFF
.	TRBJ2-4	TRBV5-6	15	.	TGTGCCAGCAGCTTTTTCTACTTAGTCCGCGACATTCAGTACTTC	CASSFFYLVRDIQYF
.	TRBJ2-1	TRBV4-1	14	.	TGCGCCAGCAGCCAAGAGAGCGCAAACAATGAGCAGTTCTTC	CASSQESANNEQFF